One T cell receptor (beta chain) is described in this entry. This clonotype was detected ten times or more. The antigen this receptor binds is unknown. There are no base qualities to consult, and no much larger clone falls within one base. The label giving this sample's time point can be read as: day 60 (about 2 months) after transplantation. The sample's treatment or condition label, in plain terms: allogeneic hematopoietic cell transplantation with graft depleted of TCRalphabeta T cells and CD19 B cells. TCRalphabeta/CD19-depleted allogeneic hematopoietic cell grafts were given to the transplant recipients, all of whom were children. The cysteine opens and the phenylalanine closes a CDR3 of 15 amino acids. Only CDR3 DNA remains: 45 bases, in frame from the first base. V loses 1 base at its end and J loses 9 bases; junction bases beyond the gene matches: 3. In the germline V gene, CDR1 corresponds to SGHTA and CDR2 to FQGNSA.

Library generation was performed with PCR. Sequencing was carried out with an Illumina HiSeq 2500. Molecular barcoding was employed in the preparation of TCR libraries, with unique molecular identifiers being used to normalize TCRbeta repertoire quantification. TCRdb cleaned the public reads at Q25 with fastp, built clones with MiXCR and kept in-frame beta chains. Each CDR3 protein gets just one entry, which takes the most common genes and DNA from the rows behind it. This sample holds 7,000 to 9,500 distinct CDR3 sequences; 10% to 15% were observed only once. Around 50% of the sample goes to the ten largest clones. This sample is part of a study of T-cell reconstitution after alpha-beta-depleted transplantation in children listed by TCRdb under 2016. Concerning the study at large: Using TCR repertoire profiling, the study quantitatively followed how T-cell immune reconstitution unfolded in children after TCRalphabeta/CD19-depleted allogeneic hematopoietic cell transplantation.

The investigation overall reported the following: Over subsequent months, a decline in hyperexpanded clone frequencies was noted, and after one year, T-cell counts and TCRbeta diversity were mostly ascribed to newly produced T cells. Apparently early alphabetaT-cell count recovery about two months after transplant reportedly relied on only several hundred rapidly expanded clones derived from non-depleted graft cells. In some patients, the high TCRbeta diversity seen at day 60 was put down to recipient T cells and intrathymic progenitors that had survived conditioning.

Specimen: PBMCs, mostly from graft donor cells, collected 60 days after TCRalphabeta/CD19-depleted stem cell transplant. This receptor was identified in a patient aged 2-10 years who had a stem cell transplant for inherited bone marrow failure, so the T cells may come from the graft donor. Rearrangement joined TRBV7-2 to TRBJ1-6, and 10 junction bases match TRBD1. The CDR3: CASSLGRTGGSPLHF. The DNA sequence is as follows: TGTGCCAGCAGCTTAGGGAGGACAGGGGGTTCACCCCTCCACTTT.